The source of this TCR beta chain is a study of blood T cells in healthy people across ages. This CDR3 contains 16 residues. Trimming pared 3 bases from V and 0 bases from J, leaving 15 bases between. Germline assignment: CDR1 SGHTA and CDR2 FQGNSA. Primers used in a second PCR of about 7 to 12 cycles were a sample-barcoded 5' primer and a J-beta primer mix. TCRdb itself ran the 5' RACE reads through MiXCR, one entry per CDR3 protein. The sample records 1.5 million to 2 million distinct CDR3 sequences, about 49% being singletons. This clonotype occurred a few times. Its antigen is undetermined. Study outcomes and limitations: When set beside aged donors, long-lived donors presented more naive CD4+ cells and higher diversity. In these data, TCR beta diversity tracked strongly with naive T cell percentage.

Input material: blood. The receptor was derived from a woman in her thirties or forties in good health. The chain employs TRBV7-2 and TRBJ2-7; D might be TRBD2 (5 bases). The CDR3 region has the DNA TGTGCCAGCAGCTTGACTACTTTGGCGGGCTCCTACGAGCAGTACTTC. It yields the protein CASSLTTLAGSYEQYF.